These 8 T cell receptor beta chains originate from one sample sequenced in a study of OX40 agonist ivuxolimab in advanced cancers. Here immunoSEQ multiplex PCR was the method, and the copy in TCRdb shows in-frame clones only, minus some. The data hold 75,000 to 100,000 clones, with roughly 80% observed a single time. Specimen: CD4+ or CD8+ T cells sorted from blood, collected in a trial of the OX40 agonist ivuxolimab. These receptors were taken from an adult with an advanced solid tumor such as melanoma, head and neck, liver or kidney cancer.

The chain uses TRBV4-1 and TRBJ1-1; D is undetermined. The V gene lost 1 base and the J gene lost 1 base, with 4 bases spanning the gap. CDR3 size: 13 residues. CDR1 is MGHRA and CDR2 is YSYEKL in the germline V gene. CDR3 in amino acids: CASSQGGNTEAFF. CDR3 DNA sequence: TGCGCCAGCAGCCAAGGAGGGAACACTGAAGCTTTCTTT.

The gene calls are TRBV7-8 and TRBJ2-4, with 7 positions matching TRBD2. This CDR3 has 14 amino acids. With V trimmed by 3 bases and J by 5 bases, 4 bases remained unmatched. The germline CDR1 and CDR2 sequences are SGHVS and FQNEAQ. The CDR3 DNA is TGTGCCAGCAGCTTTGGGGGGGGAGAAAACATTCAGTACTTC. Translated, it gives CASSFGGGENIQYF.

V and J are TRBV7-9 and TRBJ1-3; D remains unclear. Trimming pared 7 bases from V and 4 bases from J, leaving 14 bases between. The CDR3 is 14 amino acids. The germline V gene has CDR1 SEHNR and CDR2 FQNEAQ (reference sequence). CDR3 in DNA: TGTGCCAGCACCACCGCGGGGTCAGGAAACACCATATATTTT. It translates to CASTTAGSGNTIYF.

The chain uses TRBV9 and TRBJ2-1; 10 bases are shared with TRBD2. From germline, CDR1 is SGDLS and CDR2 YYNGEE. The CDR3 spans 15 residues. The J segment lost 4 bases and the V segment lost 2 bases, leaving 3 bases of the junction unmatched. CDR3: CASSVSGGNYNEQFF. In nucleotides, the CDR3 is TGTGCCAGCAGCGTTAGCGGGGGGAATTACAATGAGCAGTTCTTC.

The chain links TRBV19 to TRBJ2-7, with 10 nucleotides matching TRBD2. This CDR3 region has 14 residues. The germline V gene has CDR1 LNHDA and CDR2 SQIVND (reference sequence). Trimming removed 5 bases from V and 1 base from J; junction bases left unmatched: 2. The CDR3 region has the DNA TGTGCCAGTAGTTTTAGCGGGGGGTCCTACGAGCAGTACTTC. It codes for CASSFSGGSYEQYF.

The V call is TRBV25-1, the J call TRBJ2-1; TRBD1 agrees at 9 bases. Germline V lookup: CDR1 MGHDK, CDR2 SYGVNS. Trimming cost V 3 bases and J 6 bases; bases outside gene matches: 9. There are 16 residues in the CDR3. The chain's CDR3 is CASSDYRDREFNEQFF. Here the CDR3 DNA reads TGTGCCAGCAGTGACTACCGGGACAGGGAGTTCAATGAGCAGTTCTTC.

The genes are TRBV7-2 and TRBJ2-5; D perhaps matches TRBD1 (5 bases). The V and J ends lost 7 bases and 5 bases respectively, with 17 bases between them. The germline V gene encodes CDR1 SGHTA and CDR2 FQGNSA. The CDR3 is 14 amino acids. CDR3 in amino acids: CASTGSGARETQYF. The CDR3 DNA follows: TGTGCCAGCACCGGAAGTGGGGCGCGGGAGACCCAGTACTTC.

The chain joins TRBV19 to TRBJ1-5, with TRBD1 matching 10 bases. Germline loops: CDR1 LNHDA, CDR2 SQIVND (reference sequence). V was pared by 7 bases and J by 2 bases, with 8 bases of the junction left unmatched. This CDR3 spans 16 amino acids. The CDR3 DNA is TGTGCCAGTAACCGGGACAGGGGCGATGGCAATCAGCCCCAGCATTTT. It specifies CASNRDRGDGNQPQHF. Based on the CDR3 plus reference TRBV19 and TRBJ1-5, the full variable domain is DGGITQSPKYLFRKEGQNVTLSCEQNLNHDAMYWYRQDPGQGLRLIYYSQIVNDFQKGDIAEGYSVSREKKESFPLTVTSAQKNPTAFYLCASNRDRGDGNQPQHFGDGTRLSIL.